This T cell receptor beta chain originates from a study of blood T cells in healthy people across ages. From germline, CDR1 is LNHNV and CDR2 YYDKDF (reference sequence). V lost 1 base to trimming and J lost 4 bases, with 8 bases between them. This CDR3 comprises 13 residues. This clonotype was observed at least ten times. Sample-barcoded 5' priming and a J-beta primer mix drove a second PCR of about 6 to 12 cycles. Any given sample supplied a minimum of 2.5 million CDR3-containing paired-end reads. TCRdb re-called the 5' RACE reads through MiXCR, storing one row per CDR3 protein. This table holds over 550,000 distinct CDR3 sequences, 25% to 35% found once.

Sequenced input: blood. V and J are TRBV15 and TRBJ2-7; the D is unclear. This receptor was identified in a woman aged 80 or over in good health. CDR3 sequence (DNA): TGTGCCACCAGCAGAGTTGACGCATACGAGCAGTACTTC. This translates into CATSRVDAYEQYF.